Listed below are T cell receptor beta chains from one sample, sequenced in a study of T cells in localized non-small cell lung cancer. Measured with immunoSEQ multiplex PCR; TCRdb has only the in-frame clones, and not every one. The sample lists 33,000 or so clones, roughly four fifths occurring once. Sequenced material: peripheral blood, taken before any cancer treatment. The receptors come from a male donor at least 60 years old with stage III squamous cell lung carcinoma. The CDR3 runs from the conserved cysteine through the conserved F or W. A D gene is named only where the DNA matches it firmly. Clone size is not always given. Where it is, it says once, few, many or a class for expanded clones.

clone size: NA
J gene: TRBJ1-1
V gene: TRBV5-1
D gene: TRBD1
CDR3 protein: CASSPGTGVAAEAFF
CDR3 DNA: TGCGCCAGCAGTCCCGGGACAGGGGTAGCTGCTGAAGCTTTCTTT

clone size: once
J gene: TRBJ2-7
V gene: TRBV5-1
D gene: TRBD2
CDR3 protein: CASSTSGGQAYEQYF
CDR3 DNA: TGCGCCAGCAGTACGAGCGGGGGCCAAGCCTACGAGCAGTACTTC

clone size: NA
J gene: TRBJ2-1
V gene: TRBV6-1
D gene: NA
CDR3 protein: CASQLGRSRKQFF
CDR3 DNA: TGTGCCAGCCAGTTAGGACGGAGTCGAAAGCAGTTCTTC

clone size: NA
J gene: TRBJ2-4
V gene: TRBV5-5
D gene: NA
CDR3 protein: CASSPLGLSRGIQYF
CDR3 DNA: TGTGCCAGCAGCCCACTAGGTCTCAGTCGAGGCATTCAGTACTTC

clone size: NA
J gene: TRBJ1-1
V gene: TRBV2
D gene: TRBD1
CDR3 protein: CASRGQINTEAFF
CDR3 DNA: TGTGCCAGCAGGGGACAGATAAACACTGAAGCTTTCTTT

clone size: NA
J gene: TRBJ1-5
V gene: TRBV19
D gene: NA
CDR3 protein: CASSISGLQPQHF
CDR3 DNA: TGTGCCAGTAGTATTTCAGGGCTTCAGCCCCAGCATTTT

clone size: few
J gene: TRBJ1-3
V gene: TRBV9
D gene: NA
CDR3 protein: CASSVDVETGNTIYF
CDR3 DNA: TGTGCCAGCAGCGTAGATGTGGAAACTGGAAACACCATATATTTT

clone size: NA
J gene: TRBJ2-1
V gene: TRBV18
D gene: NA
CDR3 protein: CASSPPTAEGYNEQFF
CDR3 DNA: TGTGCCAGCTCACCACCTACAGCCGAGGGGTACAATGAGCAGTTCTTC

clone size: NA
J gene: TRBJ1-4
V gene: TRBV2
D gene: TRBD1
CDR3 protein: CASSDRDTEKLFF
CDR3 DNA: TGTGCCAGCAGCGACAGGGATACTGAAAAACTGTTTTTT

clone size: NA
J gene: TRBJ2-2
V gene: TRBV10-1
D gene: TRBD1
CDR3 protein: CASSTGGNTGELFF
CDR3 DNA: TGCGCCAGCAGTACAGGGGGCAACACCGGGGAGCTGTTTTTT

clone size: NA
J gene: TRBJ2-3
V gene: TRBV7-2
D gene: NA
CDR3 protein: CASSLSGRGSTDTQYF
CDR3 DNA: TGTGCCAGCAGCTTAAGTGGGAGGGGGAGCACAGATACGCAGTATTTT

clone size: NA
J gene: TRBJ1-2
V gene: TRBV7-2
D gene: NA
CDR3 protein: CASSTGQSRGYTF
CDR3 DNA: TGTGCCAGCAGCACGGGACAATCTCGGGGCTACACCTTC

clone size: NA
J gene: TRBJ2-7
V gene: TRBV7-6
D gene: NA
CDR3 protein: CASSSGRPTTGEQYF
CDR3 DNA: TGTGCCAGCAGCTCGGGCCGGCCCACTACTGGCGAGCAGTACTTC

clone size: NA
J gene: TRBJ2-5
V gene: TRBV10-3
D gene: NA
CDR3 protein: CAISESREETQYF
CDR3 DNA: TGTGCCATCAGTGAGAGCAGAGAAGAGACCCAGTACTTC

clone size: NA
J gene: TRBJ1-3
V gene: TRBV5-6
D gene: NA
CDR3 protein: CASSSGYVGNTIYF
CDR3 DNA: TGTGCCAGCAGCTCCGGGTATGTTGGAAACACCATATATTTT